Below, 5 T cell receptor beta chains from the same sample are listed, as sequenced in a study of early T cells in non-severe SARS-CoV-2 infection. One entry per CDR3 protein, called by TCRdb with MiXCR from the 5' RACE reads. This table holds around 40,000 distinct CDR3 sequences, about 6% found once. The sample comprised whole blood. Receptors were obtained from an adult who was a healthcare worker with PCR-confirmed SARS-CoV-2 infection or an uninfected control (not recorded which).

J is TRBJ2-5 and V is TRBV5-6; TRBD2 matches at 11 bases. Looked up from germline, CDR1 is SGHDT and CDR2 is YYEEEE. CDR3 length: 16 amino acids. Trimming removed 5 bases from V and 0 bases from J; junction bases left unmatched: 6. CDR3 residues: CASRDTSGSHQETQYF. The CDR3 coding sequence is TGTGCCAGCAGGGATACTAGCGGGAGTCACCAAGAGACCCAGTACTTC.

The table lists this clonotype with many counts. The chain has TRBV10-2 and TRBJ1-5, with a possible D match to TRBD1 (6 bases). Between the trimmed V and J ends, which lost 8 bases and 4 bases, there was a span of 9 bases. The V gene's germline CDR1 is WSHSY and CDR2 SAAADI. The CDR3 totals 12 residues. The CDR3 protein is CASGGQNQPQHF. The CDR3 nucleotides read TGCGCCAGCGGCGGACAGAATCAGCCCCAGCATTTT.

At least ten counts were recorded for this clonotype. The CDR3 here is CSALAGGGYNEQFF. The DNA of the CDR3 is TGCAGTGCTCTAGCGGGAGGGGGGTACAATGAGCAGTTCTTC. This chain uses TRBV20-1 with TRBJ2-1; the match to TRBD2 covers 12 bases. V lost 5 bases to trimming and J lost 4 bases; unmatched junction nucleotides: 3. This CDR3 contains 14 residues. The germline gives CDR1 DFQATT, CDR2 SNEGSKA (reference sequence).

In this sample, this clonotype turned up once. The genes are TRBV6-5 and TRBJ2-5; maybe TRBD1 (5 bases). The CDR3 runs 14 residues. V was pared by 2 bases and J by 5 bases, with 12 bases between. Germline V gene lookup returns CDR1 MNHEY and CDR2 SVGAGI. CDR3 in amino acids: CASSYPTARETQYF. The CDR3 DNA is TGTGCCAGCAGTTACCCGACAGCAAGGGAGACCCAGTACTTC.

This clonotype was seen repeatedly, ten times or more. The V gene is TRBV27, the J gene TRBJ2-7; TRBD1 agrees at 9 bases. This CDR3 comprises 13 residues. The V gene's germline CDR1 is MNHEY and CDR2 SMNVEV (reference sequence). The trim removed 7 bases at V and 3 bases at J, leaving 4 bases unmatched. The CDR3 DNA follows: TGTGCCAGCACGGCGACAGGGGGCTACGAGCAGTACTTC. This codes for CASTATGGYEQYF.